This T cell receptor beta chain was obtained from a study of high-grade serous ovarian cancer treatment subgroups. Study-wide background: On average, 14,192 reads and 7,494 unique TCR beta rearrangements were obtained per sample. Broader study findings: Clonal relatedness tracked neoantigen level, and by trend copy number and mutation load. Different patients shared almost no repertoire; same-patient tumors shared roughly 0.11 to 0.85. Spatial context was lost because tumors were sequenced in bulk.

The CDR3 runs 13 residues. Germline loops: CDR1 SQVTM, CDR2 ANQGSEA. V was pared by 6 bases and J by 6 bases, with 11 bases of the junction left unmatched. Sequenced by immunoSEQ multiplex PCR; TCRdb stores in-frame clones only, minus some. The sample holds 500 to 750 clones, just under 80% seen once. As to this clone: Its antigen is currently unknown.

Tumor samples were obtained before definitive surgery or chemotherapy. V usage is TRBV29-1 and J usage is TRBJ2-7; 7 bases align to TRBD2. Specimen: tumor tissue. The source of this sequence is a human donor with high-grade serous ovarian cancer. The CDR3 DNA follows: TGCAGCGTAAGGGGAGGGTTGGATCGCGAGCAGTACTTC. Encoded protein: CSVRGGLDREQYF.